Listed here is a single T cell receptor beta chain. The antigen is unknown. Generated by immunoSEQ multiplex PCR, the TCRdb table keeps only in-frame clones and is missing some. The data show approximately 11,000 clones, around 83% seen once. These data come from a study of graft-versus-host responses after intestinal transplantation. General study findings and limits: GvH clones appeared in recipient marrow, some first in ileum or blood. Early declines in HvG clones that occurred post-transplant were associated with peak circulating GvH clone levels.

The CDR3 length is 20 residues. From germline, CDR1 is SGHDN and CDR2 FVKESK. V was trimmed by 0 bases and J by 2 bases, leaving 25 bases between them. The sample was PBMCs, taken roughly 74 weeks after intestinal transplant. The V and J genes are TRBV14 and TRBJ2-5; maybe TRBD2 (7 bases). This TCR came from a human patient who received an intestinal transplant, so some T cells may come from the graft donor. The CDR3 is CASSQDAFLRRGLFQETQYF. CDR3 nucleotide sequence: TGTGCCAGCAGCCAAGACGCGTTTCTAAGGCGGGGGCTCTTTCAAGAGACCCAGTACTTC.